These T cell receptor beta chains were read from a single sample in a study of tumor and adjacent non-tumor tissue in lung cancer. TCRdb processed the multiplex PCR reads anew with MiXCR; each CDR3 protein has one entry. This table has 50,000 or so distinct CDR3 sequences, 74% appearing once. Material for sequencing was distant non-tumor lung tissue. Receptors originate from a woman in her fifties or sixties with non-small cell lung cancer. The CDR3 runs from the conserved cysteine through the conserved F or W. The order of the fields is CDR3 DNA, CDR3 protein, J gene, D gene, clone size, V gene. D genes are given only for firm matches. Size tells how often a clone was seen (once, few, many) or the class of an expanded clone, and some rows leave it out.

cdr3_nt: TGTGCCAGCAGTGAATATACGGGGCGGACTGAAGCTTTCTTT; cdr3_aa: CASSEYTGRTEAFF; j_call: TRBJ1-1; d_call: .; clone_size: few; v_call: TRBV25-1
cdr3_nt: TGTGCCAGCAGCCAGCCGTCGGATTTGGAGATCCAGTACTTC; cdr3_aa: CASSQPSDLEIQYF; j_call: TRBJ2-5; d_call: .; clone_size: .; v_call: TRBV6-2/TRBV6-3
cdr3_nt: TGCAGCACTCTAGCCTTCTCCTACGAGCAGTACTTC; cdr3_aa: CSTLAFSYEQYF; j_call: TRBJ2-7; d_call: .; clone_size: .; v_call: TRBV29-1
cdr3_nt: TGTACCAGCAATCCTGGGGACTCGGGCCTATATACGCAGTATTTT; cdr3_aa: CTSNPGDSGLYTQYF; j_call: TRBJ2-3; d_call: .; clone_size: few; v_call: TRBV28
cdr3_nt: TGTGCCAGCACCCCGGGGGGAGGAGATGGTTACACCTTC; cdr3_aa: CASTPGGGDGYTF; j_call: TRBJ1-2; d_call: .; clone_size: .; v_call: TRBV6-6
cdr3_nt: TGCAGGGCTACGAGGAGGATGGATGGCTACACCTTC; cdr3_aa: CRATRRMDGYTF; j_call: TRBJ1-2; d_call: .; clone_size: .; v_call: TRBV20-1
cdr3_nt: TGCAGAGTTGAAGATCTTAGGAGCGGGAGGGCAATGTACTTC; cdr3_aa: CRVEDLRSGRAMYF; j_call: TRBJ2-7; d_call: TRBD2; clone_size: .; v_call: TRBV29-1
cdr3_nt: TGTGCCAGCAGCTTAAGACTGTCCAACGCCATATATTTT; cdr3_aa: CASSLRLSNAIYF; j_call: TRBJ1-3; d_call: .; clone_size: .; v_call: TRBV11-3
cdr3_nt: TGTGCCAGCAACTACGACAGCCCGAACACTGATGCTTTCTTT; cdr3_aa: CASNYDSPNTDAFF; j_call: TRBJ1-1; d_call: .; clone_size: .; v_call: TRBV6-1
cdr3_nt: TGTACCAGCAGTACGACTAGCGGGGGGCCTACGGATACACAGAATTTT; cdr3_aa: CTSSTTSGGPTDTQNF; j_call: TRBJ2-3; d_call: TRBD2; clone_size: .; v_call: TRBV12-3/TRBV12-4
cdr3_nt: TGTGCCAGCAGTGGAGAACAGGGTGGCCACAATGAGCAGTTCTTC; cdr3_aa: CASSGEQGGHNEQFF; j_call: TRBJ2-1; d_call: .; clone_size: .; v_call: TRBV6-1
cdr3_nt: TGTGCCAGCGGCGACGGGGGGGATATGCAGTATTTT; cdr3_aa: CASGDGGDMQYF; j_call: TRBJ2-3; d_call: TRBD2; clone_size: .; v_call: TRBV28
cdr3_nt: TGTGGCAGCAGCTTTGTTGGACGGCGCAATCAGCCCCAGCATTTT; cdr3_aa: CGSSFVGRRNQPQHF; j_call: TRBJ1-5; d_call: .; clone_size: once; v_call: TRBV6-6
cdr3_nt: TGTGCCAGCAGCTTTTTAGGGGGTAACACCTACGAGCAGTACTTC; cdr3_aa: CASSFLGGNTYEQYF; j_call: TRBJ2-7; d_call: .; clone_size: many; v_call: TRBV5-6
cdr3_nt: TGCAGTGTTGGGAATGGGCAGTTATTC; cdr3_aa: CSVGNGQLF; j_call: TRBJ2-1; d_call: .; clone_size: .; v_call: TRBV29-1
cdr3_nt: TGTGCCAGCAGCTTAGCGACCGCAGGTCGGGGGACAGATACGCAGTATTTT; cdr3_aa: CASSLATAGRGTDTQYF; j_call: TRBJ2-3; d_call: .; clone_size: many; v_call: TRBV11-2
cdr3_nt: TGTGCCAGCAGTTTCTCCCTAAACACCGGGGAGCTGCTTTTT; cdr3_aa: CASSFSLNTGELLF; j_call: TRBJ2-2; d_call: .; clone_size: .; v_call: TRBV6-2/TRBV6-3
cdr3_nt: TGTGCCATCAGTTTCACTCCGGGACTAGAGAACACTGAAGCTTTATTT; cdr3_aa: CAISFTPGLENTEALF; j_call: TRBJ1-1; d_call: .; clone_size: .; v_call: TRBV6-5
cdr3_nt: TGTGCCAGCAGCAAGGACAGGGTTGAAGCTTTCTTT; cdr3_aa: CASSKDRVEAFF; j_call: TRBJ1-1; d_call: TRBD1; clone_size: .; v_call: TRBV14
cdr3_nt: TGCGCCAGCAGCCAACATACCAGGACTTCTGATAGCTCCTACAATGAGCAGTTCTTC; cdr3_aa: CASSQHTRTSDSSYNEQFF; j_call: TRBJ2-1; d_call: .; clone_size: .; v_call: TRBV4-3
cdr3_nt: TGTGCCAGCAGTTCAAGGGCAGGTAAAGAGATCCAGTACTTC; cdr3_aa: CASSSRAGKEIQYF; j_call: TRBJ2-5; d_call: .; clone_size: .; v_call: TRBV6-6
cdr3_nt: TGCGCCAGCGGCCAAGCATCGGGACTAGCGGCAGGGAATGAGCAGTTCTTC; cdr3_aa: CASGQASGLAAGNEQFF; j_call: TRBJ2-1; d_call: TRBD2; clone_size: once; v_call: TRBV4-3